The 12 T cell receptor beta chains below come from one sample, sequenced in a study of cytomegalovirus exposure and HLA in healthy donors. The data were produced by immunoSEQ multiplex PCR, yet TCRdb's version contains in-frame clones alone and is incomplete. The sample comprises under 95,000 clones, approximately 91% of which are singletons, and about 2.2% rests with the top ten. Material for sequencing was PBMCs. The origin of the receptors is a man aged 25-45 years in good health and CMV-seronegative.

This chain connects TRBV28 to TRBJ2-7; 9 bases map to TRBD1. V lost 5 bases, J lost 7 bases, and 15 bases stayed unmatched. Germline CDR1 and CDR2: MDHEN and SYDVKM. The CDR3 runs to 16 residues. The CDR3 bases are TGTGCCAGCAGTCACCGATCGGGACAGGGATTTGATGAGCAGTACTTC. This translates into CASSHRSGQGFDEQYF.

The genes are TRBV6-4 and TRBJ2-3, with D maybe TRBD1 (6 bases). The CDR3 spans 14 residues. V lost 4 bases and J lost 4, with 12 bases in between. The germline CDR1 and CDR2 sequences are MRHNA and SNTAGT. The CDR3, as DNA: TGTGCCAGCAGTGTTTTACAGGGATCAGATACGCAGTATTTT. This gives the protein CASSVLQGSDTQYF.

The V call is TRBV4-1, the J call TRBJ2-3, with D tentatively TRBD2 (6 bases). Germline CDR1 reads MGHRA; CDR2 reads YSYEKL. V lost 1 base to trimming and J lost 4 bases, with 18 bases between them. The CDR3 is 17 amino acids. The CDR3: CASSQVGGLSYADTQYF. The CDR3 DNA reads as TGCGCCAGCAGCCAAGTGGGCGGACTAAGTTATGCAGATACGCAGTATTTT.

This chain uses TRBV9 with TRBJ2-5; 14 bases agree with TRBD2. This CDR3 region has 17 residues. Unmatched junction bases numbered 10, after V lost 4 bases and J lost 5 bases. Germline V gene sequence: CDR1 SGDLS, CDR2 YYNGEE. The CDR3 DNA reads TGTGCCAGCAGCTACGGGACTAGCGGGAGCGGGGGGGAGACCCAGTACTTC. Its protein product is CASSYGTSGSGGETQYF. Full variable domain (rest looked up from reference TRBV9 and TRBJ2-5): DSGVTQTPKHLITATGQRVTLRCSPRSGDLSVYWYQQSLDQGLQFLIQYYNGEERAKGNILERFSAQQFPDLHSELNLSSLELGDSALYFCASSYGTSGSGGETQYFGPGTRLLVL.

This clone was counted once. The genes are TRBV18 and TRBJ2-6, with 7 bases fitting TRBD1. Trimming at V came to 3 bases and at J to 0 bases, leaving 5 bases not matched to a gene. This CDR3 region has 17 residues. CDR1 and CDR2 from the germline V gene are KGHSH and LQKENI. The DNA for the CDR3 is TGTGCCAGCTCACCGGGGACAGCTTACTCTGGGGCCAACGTCCTGACTTTC. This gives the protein CASSPGTAYSGANVLTF. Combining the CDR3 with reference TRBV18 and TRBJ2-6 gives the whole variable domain NAGVMQNPRHLVRRRGQEARLRCSPMKGHSHVYWYRQLPEEGLKFMVYLQKENIIDESGMPKERFSAEFPKEGPSILRIQQVVRGDSAAYFCASSPGTAYSGANVLTFGAGSRLTVL.

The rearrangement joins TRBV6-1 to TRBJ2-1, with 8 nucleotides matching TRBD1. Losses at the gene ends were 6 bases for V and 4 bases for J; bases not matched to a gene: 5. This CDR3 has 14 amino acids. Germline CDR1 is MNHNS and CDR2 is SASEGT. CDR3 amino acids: CASRRDRSYNEQFF. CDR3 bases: TGTGCCAGCAGACGGGACAGGAGTTACAATGAGCAGTTCTTC.

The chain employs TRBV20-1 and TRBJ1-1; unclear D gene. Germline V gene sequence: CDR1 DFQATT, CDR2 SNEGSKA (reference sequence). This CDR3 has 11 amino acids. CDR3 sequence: CGEYMNTEAFF. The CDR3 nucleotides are TGCGGGGAGTACATGAACACTGAAGCTTTCTTT.

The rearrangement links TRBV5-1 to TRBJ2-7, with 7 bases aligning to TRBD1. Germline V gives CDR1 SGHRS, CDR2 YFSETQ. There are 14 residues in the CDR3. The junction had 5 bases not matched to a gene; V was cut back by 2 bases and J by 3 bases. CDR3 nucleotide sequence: TGCGCCAGCAGCTTTGGGACAGATGACTACGAGCAGTACTTC. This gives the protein CASSFGTDDYEQYF.

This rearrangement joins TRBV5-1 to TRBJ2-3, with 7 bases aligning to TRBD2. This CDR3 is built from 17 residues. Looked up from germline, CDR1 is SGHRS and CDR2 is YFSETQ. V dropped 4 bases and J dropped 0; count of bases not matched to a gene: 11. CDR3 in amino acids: CASSLGWRGSSTDTQYF. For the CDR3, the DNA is TGCGCCAGCAGCCTGGGGTGGCGGGGGAGTAGCACAGATACGCAGTATTTT.

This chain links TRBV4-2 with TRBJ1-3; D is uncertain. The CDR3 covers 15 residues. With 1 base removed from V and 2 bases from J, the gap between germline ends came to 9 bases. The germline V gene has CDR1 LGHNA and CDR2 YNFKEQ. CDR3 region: CASSQGTSTGNTIYF. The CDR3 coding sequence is TGTGCCAGCAGCCAAGGAACGTCTACTGGAAACACCATATATTTT.

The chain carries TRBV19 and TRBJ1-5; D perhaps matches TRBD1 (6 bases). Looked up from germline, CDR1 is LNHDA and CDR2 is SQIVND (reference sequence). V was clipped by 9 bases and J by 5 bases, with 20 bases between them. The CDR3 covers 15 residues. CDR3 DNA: TGTGCCAGCGACCAGGGGCGCGAAGGTCATCAGCCCCAGCATTTT. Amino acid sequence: CASDQGREGHQPQHF.

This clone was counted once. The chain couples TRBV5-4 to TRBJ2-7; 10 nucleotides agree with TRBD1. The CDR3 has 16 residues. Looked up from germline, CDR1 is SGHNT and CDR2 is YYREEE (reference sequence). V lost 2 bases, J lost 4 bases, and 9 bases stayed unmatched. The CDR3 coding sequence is TGTGCCAGCAGCTTACAGGCCGGGACAGGGGTTTACGAGCAGTACTTC. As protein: CASSLQAGTGVYEQYF.